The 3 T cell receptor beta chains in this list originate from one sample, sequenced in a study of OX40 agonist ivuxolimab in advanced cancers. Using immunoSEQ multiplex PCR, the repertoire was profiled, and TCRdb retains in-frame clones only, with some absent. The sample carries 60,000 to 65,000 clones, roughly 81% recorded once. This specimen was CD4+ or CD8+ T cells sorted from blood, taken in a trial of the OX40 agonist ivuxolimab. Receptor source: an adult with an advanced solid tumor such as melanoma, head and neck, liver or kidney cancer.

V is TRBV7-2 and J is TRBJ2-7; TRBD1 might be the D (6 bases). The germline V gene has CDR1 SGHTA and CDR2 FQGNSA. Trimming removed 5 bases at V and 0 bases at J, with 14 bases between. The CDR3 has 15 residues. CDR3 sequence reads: CASSPGWGPSYEQYF. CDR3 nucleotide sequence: TGTGCCAGCAGCCCGGGCTGGGGGCCCTCCTACGAGCAGTACTTC.

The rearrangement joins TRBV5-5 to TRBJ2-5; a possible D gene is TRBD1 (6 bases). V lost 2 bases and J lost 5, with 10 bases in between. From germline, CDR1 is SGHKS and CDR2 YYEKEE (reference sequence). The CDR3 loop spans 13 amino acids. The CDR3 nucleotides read TGTGCCAGCAGCTTCAAACAGGGTGAGACCCAGTACTTC. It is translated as CASSFKQGETQYF. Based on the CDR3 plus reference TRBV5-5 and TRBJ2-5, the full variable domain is DAGVTQSPTHLIKTRGQQVTLRCSPISGHKSVSWYQQVLGQGPQFIFQYYEKEERGRGNFPDRFSARQFPNYSSELNVNALLLGDSALYLCASSFKQGETQYFGPGTRLLVL.

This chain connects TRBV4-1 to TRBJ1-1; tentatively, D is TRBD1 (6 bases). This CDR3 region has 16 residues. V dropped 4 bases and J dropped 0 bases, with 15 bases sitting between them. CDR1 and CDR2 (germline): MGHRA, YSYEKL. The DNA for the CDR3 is TGCGCCAGCAGCCGCGGAACGGGGGCTATGAACACTGAAGCTTTCTTT. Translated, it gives CASSRGTGAMNTEAFF.